Listed below are T cell receptor beta chains from one sample, sequenced in a study of blood T cell repertoires in COVID-19. Produced via immunoSEQ multiplex PCR; TCRdb's table is partial and in-frame only. The sample records about 79,000 clones, about 89% being singletons. Sequenced material: peripheral blood. The receptors were gathered from a man between 65 and 85 years old with active or convalescent COVID-19. Both conserved end residues are part of each CDR3. Each record gives: clone size, V gene, D gene, J gene, CDR3 protein, CDR3 DNA. D genes are given only for firm matches. Clone size appears in some rows only: once, few, many, or a class for an expanded clone.

.	TRBV28	.	TRBJ2-7	CASSGGLYEQYF	TGTGCCAGCAGCGGGGGACTCTACGAGCAGTACTTC
.	TRBV28	.	TRBJ1-1	CASRPQSMNTEAFF	TGTGCCAGCAGACCCCAGTCAATGAACACTGAAGCTTTCTTT
.	TRBV5-6	.	TRBJ1-3	CASSLQAGRGTGNTIYF	TGTGCCAGCAGCTTGCAGGCAGGGCGAGGCACTGGAAACACCATATATTTT
.	TRBV7-2	TRBD1	TRBJ1-6	CASSLAGQAVNSPLHF	TGTGCCAGCAGCTTAGCGGGACAGGCGGTGAATTCACCCCTCCACTTT
.	TRBV7-2	.	TRBJ2-4	CASSLVGVSATAKYIQYF	TGTGCCAGCAGCTTAGTAGGGGTATCCGCGACAGCGAAATATATTCAGTACTTC
.	TRBV30	.	TRBJ1-2	CAWSAPSARAHYGYTF	TGTGCCTGGAGTGCCCCATCTGCGAGGGCCCACTATGGCTACACCTTC
.	TRBV4-3	.	TRBJ1-1	CASSQAYRGENTEAFF	TGCGCCAGCAGCCAAGCGTATCGGGGAGAGAACACTGAAGCTTTCTTT
.	TRBV18	.	TRBJ1-4	CASSPAGTTNEKLFF	TGTGCCAGCTCACCGGCGGGGACAACTAATGAAAAACTGTTTTTT
.	TRBV12-5	TRBD2	TRBJ2-2	CASGLNAGGSTGELFF	TGTGCTAGTGGTTTGAATGCGGGAGGTAGTACCGGGGAGCTGTTTTTT
.	TRBV11-2	TRBD1	TRBJ2-7	CASSQQGVKQYF	TGTGCCAGCAGCCAACAGGGGGTGAAGCAGTACTTC
few	TRBV6-2/TRBV6-3	.	TRBJ2-7	CASSYVDRSYEQYF	TGTGCCAGCAGTTATGTGGACAGATCCTACGAGCAGTACTTC
.	TRBV10-3	.	TRBJ1-5	CAISEYDQPQHF	TGTGCCATCAGTGAATATGATCAGCCCCAGCATTTT
.	TRBV9	TRBD2	TRBJ2-1	CASSVDLAGGFDEQFF	TGTGCCAGCAGCGTAGACCTAGCGGGTGGTTTCGATGAGCAGTTCTTC
.	TRBV25-1	TRBD1	TRBJ1-5	CASSELGQGGNQPQHF	TGTGCCAGCAGTGAACTAGGACAGGGAGGCAATCAGCCCCAGCATTTT
.	TRBV9	.	TRBJ1-4	CASSVATGGGPNEKLFF	TGTGCCAGCAGCGTAGCTACTGGCGGGGGGCCGAATGAAAAACTGTTTTTT
.	TRBV30	TRBD1	TRBJ1-2	CAWSTGGVSYTF	TGTGCCTGGAGTACAGGGGGCGTAAGCTACACCTTC
.	TRBV27	.	TRBJ2-7	CASSMKAGTYEQYF	TGTGCCAGCAGTATGAAAGCGGGCACCTACGAGCAGTACTTC
.	TRBV6-5	TRBD2	TRBJ2-3	CASRPSGSTDTQYF	TGTGCCAGCAGACCTAGCGGGAGCACAGATACGCAGTATTTT
.	TRBV5-5	.	TRBJ1-5	CASSPTGFSNQPQHF	TGTGCCAGCAGCCCCACAGGTTTTAGCAATCAGCCCCAGCATTTT
.	TRBV6-2/TRBV6-3	TRBD2	TRBJ2-3	CASSYPSLTAGEGFNTDTQYF	TGTGCCAGCAGTTACCCTTCGCTTACAGCGGGGGAAGGGTTTAACACAGATACGCAGTATTTT
.	TRBV19	.	TRBJ2-2	CASKVDVGGYTGELFF	TGTGCCAGTAAGGTCGACGTGGGCGGGTACACCGGGGAGCTGTTTTTT
.	TRBV6-5	.	TRBJ2-7	CASRHGHLYEQYF	TGTGCCAGCAGACATGGACATCTCTACGAGCAGTACTTC
.	TRBV28	TRBD1	TRBJ1-2	CASSPLNFPTGKKGYTF	TGTGCCAGCAGTCCCCTCAATTTCCCGACAGGGAAGAAAGGCTACACCTTC
.	TRBV19	TRBD1	TRBJ1-1	CASSGQVRTEAFF	TGTGCCAGTAGTGGACAGGTGAGGACTGAAGCTTTCTTT
.	TRBV24-1	.	TRBJ1-5	CATSTGNSNQPQHF	TGTGCCACCAGCACAGGAAATAGCAATCAGCCCCAGCATTTT
.	TRBV5-1	TRBD1	TRBJ2-7	CASSRTGIEQYF	TGCGCCAGCAGCCGGACAGGGATCGAGCAGTACTTC
.	TRBV12-3/TRBV12-4	TRBD1	TRBJ1-1	CASTQRPDRATFF	TGTGCCAGCACCCAACGCCCCGACAGGGCGACTTTCTTT
.	TRBV28	.	TRBJ2-3	CASSTQAWAQYF	TGTGCCAGCAGCACCCAGGCGTGGGCGCAGTATTTT
.	TRBV27	.	TRBJ1-4	CASSLSRGEKLFF	TGTGCCAGCAGTTTATCCAGGGGCGAAAAACTGTTTTTT
.	TRBV7-3	.	TRBJ2-6	CASSKRSSGANVLTF	TGTGCCAGCAGCAAGCGGAGCTCTGGGGCCAACGTCCTGACTTTC
.	TRBV18	.	TRBJ2-7	CASSPPGLSLYEQYF	TGTGCCAGCTCACCCCCCGGACTTTCCCTCTACGAGCAGTACTTC
.	TRBV28	.	TRBJ1-3	CASLAGTSSGNTIYF	TGTGCCAGCCTAGCGGGGACGAGCTCTGGAAACACCATATATTTT
.	TRBV6-5	.	TRBJ1-6	CASSTGSVSPLHF	TGTGCCAGCAGTACAGGCTCCGTTTCACCCCTCCACTTT
.	TRBV5-1	.	TRBJ2-2	CASSWGQNTGELFF	TGCGCCAGCAGCTGGGGACAGAACACCGGGGAGCTGTTTTTT
.	TRBV7-5	.	TRBJ2-2	CARSFLAGNTGELFF	TGTGCCAGAAGCTTTCTAGCGGGAAACACCGGGGAGCTGTTTTTT
once	TRBV13	TRBD2	TRBJ2-1	CASSLGTSGSNEQFF	TGTGCCAGCAGCTTAGGAACTAGCGGGAGTAATGAGCAGTTCTTC
.	TRBV11-2	TRBD2	TRBJ2-3	CASSREGYTQYF	TGTGCCAGCAGCCGGGAGGGGTATACGCAGTATTTT
once	TRBV18	TRBD1	TRBJ1-2	CASSPNRGLGDGYTF	TGTGCCAGCTCACCGAACAGGGGCCTGGGGGATGGCTACACCTTC
.	TRBV5-6	TRBD1	TRBJ2-7	CASSFRDRLNEQYF	TGTGCCAGCAGCTTCCGGGACAGGCTCAACGAGCAGTACTTC
.	TRBV3-1/TRBV3-2	.	TRBJ1-5	CASSPLPPAGDGNQPQHF	TGTGCCAGCAGCCCCCTTCCTCCTGCGGGTGACGGCAATCAGCCCCAGCATTTT
.	TRBV30	.	TRBJ1-2	CAWSVRGNGYTF	TGTGCCTGGAGTGTACGGGGGAATGGCTACACCTTC
few	TRBV7-6	TRBD2	TRBJ2-7	CASSLGAPPGLAGYYSYEQYF	TGTGCCAGCAGCTTAGGCGCTCCACCCGGACTAGCGGGCTATTACTCCTACGAGCAGTACTTC
.	TRBV6-4	TRBD1	TRBJ2-1	CASSIRGLRVCEQFF	TGTGCCAGCAGTATCAGGGGGCTCCGGGTTTGTGAGCAGTTCTTC
.	TRBV18	TRBD1	TRBJ1-3	CASSRDSGAPGTGNTIYF	TGTGCCAGCTCGAGGGACAGTGGAGCACCTGGCACTGGAAACACCATATATTTT
.	TRBV27	TRBD1	TRBJ2-5	CASAAGTGLGETQYF	TGTGCCAGCGCGGCGGGGACAGGACTGGGGGAGACCCAGTACTTC
.	TRBV28	.	TRBJ1-2	CASRPDSLGGYTF	TGTGCCAGCCGACCGGACAGCTTGGGAGGCTACACCTTC
.	TRBV2	TRBD1	TRBJ1-1	CASRLTGEGTEAFF	TGTGCCAGCAGGCTGACAGGGGAGGGCACTGAAGCTTTCTTT
.	TRBV5-1	TRBD1	TRBJ2-6	CASSLGQGRRSGANVLTF	TGCGCCAGCAGCCTGGGACAGGGGAGAAGGTCTGGGGCCAACGTCCTGACTTTC
.	TRBV4-2	TRBD1	TRBJ1-4	CASSHNIQGIREKLFF	TGTGCCAGCAGCCACAACATACAGGGGATTCGCGAAAAACTGTTTTTT
.	TRBV5-1	TRBD1	TRBJ1-5	CASSLGTGNQPQHF	TGCGCCAGCAGCTTGGGGACAGGTAATCAGCCCCAGCATTTT
.	TRBV7-3	.	TRBJ1-3	CASSLGSSGNTIYF	TGTGCCAGCAGCTTAGGGAGCTCTGGAAACACCATATATTTT
once	TRBV6-2/TRBV6-3	.	TRBJ2-6	CASSYPYLTSGANVLTF	TGTGCCAGCAGTTACCCCTATTTAACGAGCGGGGCCAACGTCCTGACTTTC
.	TRBV18	TRBD1	TRBJ2-1	CASSPPRTGGLSYNEQFF	TGTGCCAGCTCACCACCGAGGACAGGGGGCCTCTCCTACAATGAGCAGTTCTTC
.	TRBV18	.	TRBJ1-1	CASSLQDGNTEAFF	TGTGCCAGCTCGCTACAGGACGGCAACACTGAAGCTTTCTTT
few	TRBV10-3	TRBD1	TRBJ1-5	CAISELMVQGAKNQPQHF	TGTGCCATCAGTGAATTAATGGTACAGGGGGCGAAAAATCAGCCCCAGCATTTT
.	TRBV5-1	.	TRBJ2-5	CASSLVQGNQETQYF	TGCGCCAGCAGCTTGGTCCAGGGGAATCAAGAGACCCAGTACTTC
few	TRBV4-3	TRBD1	TRBJ2-7	CASSRSDGQGYEQYF	TGCGCCAGCAGCCGATCAGACGGACAGGGGTACGAGCAGTACTTC